This T cell receptor beta chain appears in the sequencing data of a study of control samples from healthy donors and cancer patients. Repertoires were generated with immunoSEQ multiplex PCR, while TCRdb's copy carries only in-frame clones and drops some. The sample shows 150,000 to 200,000 clones, approximately 86% of them seen only once. Germline CDR1 and CDR2: SGDLS and YYNGEE. The CDR3 spans 14 residues. Trimming removed 4 bases from V and 4 bases from J, with 13 bases in between. Material for sequencing was blood. The chain has TRBV9 and TRBJ2-3, with D tentatively TRBD2 (6 bases). This receptor was identified in a man aged 18 to 35 in good health. CDR3 nucleotides: TGTGCCAGCAGCCTCATGCGGGGTCCAGATACGCAGTATTTT. Its protein is CASSLMRGPDTQYF.